Reported below is one TCR beta chain. The data stem from a study of CD8 T cells in Susac syndrome. Trimming took off 1 base at V and 5 bases at J, with 10 bases between the two ends. In germline, CDR1 is SNHLY, CDR2 FYNNEI. The CDR3 is 14 amino acids. A quantity of roughly 0.5 to 1 ug RNA underwent reverse transcription using random hexamers. One entry per CDR3 protein, called by TCRdb with MiXCR from the immunoSEQ multiplex PCR reads. This sample has 74,000 or so distinct CDR3 sequences, with around 93% found just once. J is TRBJ2-3 and V is TRBV2; a weak D match, TRBD2 (5 bases). Sequenced sample: CD4+ T cells from PBMCs. This clonotype was sampled from a human donor with Susac syndrome. The CDR3 DNA follows: TGTGCCAGCAGTGAAGATGGTAGCGAAGATACGCAGTATTTT. Its protein is CASSEDGSEDTQYF.